The next 7 T cell receptor beta chains were all read from a single sample in a study of T cell responses to AZD1222 COVID-19 vaccine. Data came from immunoSEQ multiplex PCR; TCRdb stores just in-frame clones and leaves some out. Found here are over 150,000 clones, about nine tenths of them singletons; the top ten hold approximately 3%. This sample comprised peripheral blood, obtained on day 0 of AZD1222 vaccination. The receptors stem from an adult in good health.

This sequence joins TRBV5-1 and TRBJ2-7, with D unresolved. From germline, CDR1 is SGHRS and CDR2 YFSETQ. The V end lost 1 base, the J end lost 3 bases, and 11 bases lay between the germline ends. The CDR3 loop spans 14 amino acids. The CDR3 bases are TGCGCCAGCAGCTTGTCCCAGGCTGGCTACGAGCAGTACTTC. It codes for CASSLSQAGYEQYF.

The rearrangement joins TRBV6-2 or TRBV6-3 to TRBJ2-7; D gene uncertain. The V gene's germline CDR1 is MNHEY and CDR2 SVGEGT. This CDR3 is 14 amino acids long. Deletions cut 1 base from V and 3 bases from J, with 10 bases between. The CDR3 coding sequence is TGTGCCAGCAGTTACTTCGGTGGCAACTACGAGCAGTACTTC. Amino acids: CASSYFGGNYEQYF.

This chain joins TRBV30 and TRBJ1-1; 7 bases agree with TRBD1. Per the germline V gene, CDR1 is GTSNPN and CDR2 is SVGIG (reference sequence). After removal of 4 bases from V and 0 bases from J, the junction contained 5 bases not matched to a gene. CDR3 length: 14 residues. The CDR3 here is CAWKGQLLNTEAFF. In DNA form, the CDR3 reads TGTGCCTGGAAGGGACAGCTACTGAACACTGAAGCTTTCTTT. The full variable domain, its missing parts supplied by reference TRBV30 and TRBJ1-1, is SQTIHQWPATLVQPVGSPLSLECTVEGTSNPNLYWYRQAAGRGLQLLFYSVGIGQISSEVPQNLSASRPQDRQFILSSKKLLLSDSGFYLCAWKGQLLNTEAFFGQGTRLTVV.

V and J are TRBV30 and TRBJ1-4; D is ambiguous. CDR1 is GTSNPN and CDR2 is SVGIG in the germline V gene (reference sequence). The CDR3 is 13 residues long. Trimming left V 1 base short and J 6 bases short, with 9 bases between. Here the CDR3 reads CAWSDILDEKLFF. The CDR3 nucleotides read TGTGCCTGGAGTGACATATTGGATGAAAAACTGTTTTTT.

The chain links TRBV19 to TRBJ1-1; TRBD1 might be the D (5 bases). Germline V gene sequence: CDR1 LNHDA, CDR2 SQIVND (reference sequence). CDR3 length: 15 residues. V was trimmed by 5 bases and J by 2 bases, leaving 15 bases between them. The CDR3 coding sequence is TGTGCCAGTAGTCGCCGGGACGGTGGCAACACTGAAGCTTTCTTT. Translating it yields CASSRRDGGNTEAFF. The variable domain in full, completed from reference TRBV19 and TRBJ1-1, reads DGGITQSPKYLFRKEGQNVTLSCEQNLNHDAMYWYRQDPGQGLRLIYYSQIVNDFQKGDIAEGYSVSREKKESFPLTVTSAQKNPTAFYLCASSRRDGGNTEAFFGQGTRLTVV.

V is TRBV3-1 (or the pseudogene TRBV3-2) and J is TRBJ2-7; 8 bases line up with TRBD1. Per the germline V gene, CDR1 is LGHDT and CDR2 is YNNKEL (reference sequence). The CDR3 is 15 residues long. Losses at the gene ends were 0 bases for V and 3 bases for J; bases not matched to a gene: 4. This chain's CDR3 is CASSQDLGQDYEQYF. In DNA form, the CDR3 reads TGTGCCAGCAGCCAAGATCTGGGACAGGACTACGAGCAGTACTTC.

This clone was seen only a few times. This chain connects TRBV29-1 to TRBJ2-7; a weak D match, TRBD1 (6 bases). CDR1 and CDR2 (germline): SQVTM, ANQGSEA. This CDR3 has 13 residues. V was cut by 6 bases and J by 2 bases, with 14 bases left in between. The CDR3 nucleotides are TGCAGCGTGGACAAGACAGGCACCTACGAGCAGTACTTC. It codes for CSVDKTGTYEQYF.